This entry lists 8 T cell receptor beta chains sequenced from one sample in a study of T cell changes during pregnancy in multiple sclerosis. The table came from immunoSEQ multiplex PCR; TCRdb's copy has only in-frame clones and leaves some out. The sample shows around 50,000 clones, 90% to 95% of them seen only once. This material consisted of CD8+ T cells from peripheral blood mononuclear cells, taken in the first trimester of pregnancy. The receptor source for this set is a female donor with multiple sclerosis, enrolled in a pregnancy study.

The J gene is TRBJ1-1, the V gene TRBV7-9; a possible D gene is TRBD1 (5 bases). The V gene's germline CDR1 is SEHNR and CDR2 FQNEAQ (reference sequence). The V end lost 7 bases, the J end lost 1 base, and 16 bases lay between the germline ends. The CDR3 contains 15 residues. CDR3 coding DNA: TGTGCCAGCACCATTTGGGGCGAAGGGAACACTGAAGCTTTCTTT. Its translation: CASTIWGEGNTEAFF. The full variable domain, completed using reference TRBV7-9 and TRBJ1-1, is DTGVSQNPRHKITKRGQNVTFRCDPISEHNRLYWYRQTLGQGPEFLTYFQNEAQLEKSRLLSDRFSAERPKGSFSTLEIQRTEQGDSAMYLCASTIWGEGNTEAFFGQGTRLTVV.

V and J are TRBV28 and TRBJ2-7; possible D gene TRBD2, 6 bases. The CDR3 has 16 residues. Germline V gene lookup returns CDR1 MDHEN and CDR2 SYDVKM. V gave up 5 bases and J gave up 4 bases, with 21 bases separating them. CDR3 bases: TGTGCCAGCAGTGCACGTGACGGGAGCTTAGTGTACGAGCAGTACTTC. This codes for CASSARDGSLVYEQYF.

The genes are TRBV10-3 and TRBJ2-1; 9 bases align to TRBD2. This CDR3 has 17 amino acids. Germline V gene sequence: CDR1 ENHRY, CDR2 SYGVKD. The V gene end was trimmed by 1 base and the J gene end by 0 bases; junction bases not matched to a gene: 4. The CDR3 region is CAISEFGSGSSYNEQFF. The DNA for the CDR3 is TGTGCCATCAGTGAGTTTGGTAGCGGGAGCTCCTACAATGAGCAGTTCTTC.

This chain links TRBV29-1 with TRBJ1-1; D perhaps matches TRBD1 (5 bases). The germline V and J ends were trimmed by 6 bases and 0 bases, with 11 bases remaining between them. The CDR3 has 13 residues. Germline loops: CDR1 SQVTM, CDR2 ANQGSEA. CDR3 DNA sequence: TGCAGCGTCGACAGTGTCTTGAACACTGAAGCTTTCTTT. Its translation is CSVDSVLNTEAFF. Together with reference TRBV29-1 and TRBJ1-1, the CDR3 gives the full variable domain: SAVISQKPSRDICQRGTSLTIQCQVDSQVTMMFWYRQQPGQSLTLIATANQGSEATYESGFVIDKFPISRPNLTFSTLTVSNMSPEDSSIYLCSVDSVLNTEAFFGQGTRLTVV.

This rearrangement joins TRBV10-1 to TRBJ2-3; the match to TRBD2 covers 11 bases. After removal of 0 bases from V and 2 bases from J, the junction contained 7 bases not matched to a gene. Germline V gene sequence: CDR1 WNHNN, CDR2 SYGVQD (reference sequence). The CDR3 extends over 18 amino acids. The CDR3 DNA sequence: TGCGCCAGCAGTGAGTCCTTCCTAGCGGGAGGTCTCACAGATACGCAGTATTTT. This codes for CASSESFLAGGLTDTQYF.

The CDR3 protein is CALTGVERQNTEAFF. The CDR3 DNA is TGTGCCCTCACGGGAGTAGAGCGGCAGAACACTGAAGCTTTCTTT. The chain joins TRBV2 to TRBJ1-1; D is ambiguous. The V end was cut by 11 bases, the J end by 1 base, with 20 bases between. CDR3 length: 15 amino acids. Germline V gene data show CDR1 as SNHLY and CDR2 as FYNNEI.

The chain has TRBV2 and TRBJ2-7, with 11 bases matching TRBD1. The CDR3 is made up of 13 amino acids. The germline gives CDR1 SNHLY, CDR2 FYNNEI. V lost 11 bases and J lost 3; bases outside the gene matches: 6. DNA for the CDR3: TGTGCCTCCCAGGGGACAGGGGGCTACGAGCAGTACTTC. Protein: CASQGTGGYEQYF.

This clone came up a few times. The rearrangement links TRBV19 to TRBJ1-1, with D unresolved. Germline V lookup: CDR1 LNHDA, CDR2 SQIVND (reference sequence). The V end was cut by 4 bases, the J end by 2 bases, with 8 bases between. The CDR3 has 13 amino acids. The CDR3 region is CASSRSGNTEAFF. CDR3 bases: TGTGCCAGTAGTAGATCAGGTAACACTGAAGCTTTCTTT.